The 5 T cell receptor beta chains below were found in one sample sequenced in a study of blood T cell repertoires in COVID-19. TCRdb's copy holds only in-frame clones and misses some; the assay was immunoSEQ multiplex PCR. The data hold fewer than 250,000 clones, with less than 90% observed a single time. Sequencing was done on a sample of peripheral blood. Receptors were obtained from a man in his thirties or forties with acute or convalescent COVID-19.

The V and J genes are TRBV4-1 and TRBJ1-3; TRBD1 matches 9 bases. The CDR3 runs 17 residues. Trimming took 1 base from V and 4 from J; bases not matched to a gene: 8. The germline V gene encodes CDR1 MGHRA and CDR2 YSYEKL. The CDR3 sequence: CASSQASTGGAGNTIYF. The CDR3 coding sequence is TGCGCCAGCAGCCAAGCATCCACAGGGGGCGCGGGAAACACCATATATTTT.

The count of this clone is one. The chain couples TRBV28 to TRBJ2-7; D gene uncertain. The length of the CDR3 is 16 residues. V was pared by 3 bases and J by 5 bases, with 20 bases between. Germline loops: CDR1 MDHEN, CDR2 SYDVKM. Written as DNA, the CDR3 is TGTGCCAGCAGTTTTCAGGATGGTATCCCCCAGGACGAGCAGTACTTC. Residues: CASSFQDGIPQDEQYF.

V and J are TRBV4-2 and TRBJ2-3; 13 nucleotides line up with TRBD2. The ends lost 4 bases at V and 4 bases at J; junction bases unmatched: 17. Germline CDR1 reads LGHNA; CDR2 reads YNFKEQ. The CDR3 sequence is 20 residues long. The CDR3 spells CASSRQTSGGAPLLPDTQYF. The CDR3 DNA is TGTGCCAGCAGCCGACAAACTAGCGGGGGGGCTCCCCTCCTACCAGATACGCAGTATTTT.

The J gene is TRBJ2-7, the V gene TRBV27; tentatively, D is TRBD1 (5 bases). The CDR3 has 16 amino acids. Germline CDR1 reads MNHEY; CDR2 reads SMNVEV (reference sequence). V lost 2 bases and J lost 6, with 20 bases in between. This CDR3 reads CASSLIGGRVKSEQYF. The CDR3 nucleotides are TGTGCCAGCAGTTTAATAGGCGGCAGGGTGAAGAGCGAGCAGTACTTC.

The V gene is TRBV14, the J gene TRBJ1-4, with 7 bases aligning to TRBD1. The V segment lost 1 base and the J segment 4 bases; nucleotides outside the gene matches: 3. The V gene's germline CDR1 is SGHDN and CDR2 FVKESK. The CDR3 has 15 residues. The CDR3 protein is CASSQGTGHNEKLFF. Here the CDR3 DNA reads TGTGCCAGCAGCCAAGGGACAGGCCATAATGAAAAACTGTTTTTT. Supplemented by reference TRBV14 and TRBJ1-4, the full variable domain reads EAGVTQFPSHSVIEKGQTVTLRCDPISGHDNLYWYRRVMGKEIKFLLHFVKESKQDESGMPNNRFLAERTGGTYSTLKVQPAELEDSGVYFCASSQGTGHNEKLFFGSGTQLSVL.